The clone carrying this T cell receptor (beta chain) appeared many times. Its specificity is unknown. Arm-PCR with iRepertoire HTBI primers amplified the CDR3 regions for these TCR beta libraries. TCRdb fed the multiplex PCR reads into MiXCR, producing one record per CDR3 protein. The sample comprises hundreds of thousands of distinct CDR3 sequences, under 20% of which are singletons, and roughly 18% rests with the top ten. The CDR3 is made up of 17 amino acids. CDR1 is MDHEN and CDR2 is SYDVKM in the germline V gene. The junction had 15 bases not matched to a gene; V was cut back by 2 bases and J by 8 bases. Regarding time point: newly diagnosed GD, antithyroid drugs for less than 3 months. Researchers made the TCR library from RNA that was extracted from PBMCs. The sample comes from a study of regulatory T cells in long-lasting Graves disease. Study-level background: Recently diagnosed Graves' patients had received antithyroid drugs for under 3 months. Findings and caveats of the study: Peripheral blood, not thyroid tissue, was the sole material studied. Accuracy may have been reduced by the small sample size.

These same records also appear under a second study, on T cells in Graves' hyperthyroidism and ophthalmopathy.

This TCR was recovered from a woman younger than 45 with Graves disease. The material sequenced was peripheral blood mononuclear cells (PBMCs), taken at new diagnosis, from a patient treated with antithyroid drugs. The chain joins TRBV28 to TRBJ1-2, with 9 positions matching TRBD1. Written as DNA, the CDR3 is TGTGCCAGCAGTTTAGGTACAGGGGGCATTCCATATTACGGCTACACCTTC. Its protein product is CASSLGTGGIPYYGYTF.